Presented here are 16 T cell receptor beta chains from one specimen sequenced in a study of blood T cell repertoires in COVID-19. The table came from immunoSEQ multiplex PCR; TCRdb's copy has only in-frame clones and leaves some out. The sample lists roughly 25,000 clones; approximately 94% were seen once. The sample consisted of peripheral blood. These receptor sequences come from a woman aged 50 to 60 with active COVID-19.

The V gene is TRBV3-1 (or the pseudogene TRBV3-2), the J gene TRBJ2-5; 8 bases fit TRBD1. The V segment lost 0 bases and the J segment 14 bases; nucleotides outside the gene matches: 5. CDR1 is LGHDT and CDR2 is YNNKEL in the germline V gene (reference sequence). The CDR3 has 12 amino acids. The CDR3 DNA reads TGTGCCAGCAGCCAAGATTTCGGGACAGGTTACTTC. Its protein is CASSQDFGTGYF.

V and J are TRBV4-1 and TRBJ2-7; 11 bases agree with TRBD2. There are 16 residues in the CDR3. In germline, CDR1 is MGHRA, CDR2 YSYEKL. The ends lost 1 base at V and 2 bases at J; junction bases unmatched: 4. The CDR3 spells CASSQGPTSGTYEQYF. The CDR3 DNA reads as TGCGCCAGCAGCCAAGGCCCGACTAGCGGGACCTACGAGCAGTACTTC.

Here the CDR3 reads CAINRVPGANVLTF. The CDR3 nucleotides read TGTGCCATTAACAGGGTTCCTGGGGCCAACGTCCTGACTTTC. The rearrangement joins TRBV6-5 to TRBJ2-6, with D perhaps matching TRBD1 (6 bases). Trimming took 10 bases from V and 2 from J, leaving 12 bases between them. The length of the CDR3 is 14 residues. Germline CDR1 is MNHEY and CDR2 is SVGAGI.

V gene TRBV5-1 combines with J gene TRBJ2-7; 11 nucleotides line up with TRBD1. CDR1 is SGHRS and CDR2 is YFSETQ in the germline V gene. The CDR3 runs 16 residues. V lost 4 bases to trimming and J lost 4 bases; unmatched junction nucleotides: 10. CDR3 loop: CASSITPGTGGYEQYF. The CDR3 nucleotides read TGCGCCAGCAGCATAACCCCCGGGACAGGGGGTTACGAGCAGTACTTC.

This chain connects TRBV4-1 to TRBJ1-2; D is unclear. Germline loops: CDR1 MGHRA, CDR2 YSYEKL. The CDR3 runs 16 residues. The V end lost 2 bases, the J end lost 8 bases, and 21 bases lay between the germline ends. DNA for the CDR3: TGCGCCAGCAGCCAACCTCTCATGCAGAGGACTCTAGGCTACACCTTC. Its translation: CASSQPLMQRTLGYTF.

The chain couples TRBV4-2 to TRBJ2-7; 10 bases map to TRBD2. Germline V gives CDR1 LGHNA, CDR2 YNFKEQ. CDR3 length equals 15 residues. Trimming at V came to 3 bases and at J to 2 bases, leaving 4 bases not matched to a gene. CDR3 in DNA: TGTGCCAGCAGCCACGCACTAGCGGGAACCTACGAGCAGTACTTC. Translation gives CASSHALAGTYEQYF.

This chain joins TRBV5-1 and TRBJ1-3; TRBD1 matches 10 bases. In germline, CDR1 is SGHRS, CDR2 YFSETQ. V was pared by 3 bases and J by 3 bases, with 6 bases of the junction left unmatched. This CDR3 contains 16 residues. The CDR3 DNA follows: TGCGCCAGCAGCTCGGGACAGGGGAGAATTGGAAACACCATATATTTT. This translates into CASSSGQGRIGNTIYF.

CDR3 amino acids: CASSQAGVANTGELFF. CDR3 nucleotides: TGTGCCAGCAGCCAGGCAGGGGTCGCGAACACCGGGGAGCTGTTTTTT. The chain joins TRBV14 to TRBJ2-2, with D perhaps matching TRBD1 (6 bases). Trimming left V 3 bases short and J 0 bases short, with 11 bases between. The CDR3 spans 16 residues. CDR1 SGHDN and CDR2 FVKESK come from the germline V gene.

The V and J genes are TRBV6-4 and TRBJ2-3; D unclear. The CDR3 contains 12 residues. The V end was cut by 2 bases, the J end by 2 bases, with 2 bases between. Germline assignment: CDR1 MRHNA and CDR2 SNTAGT. The CDR3 DNA reads as TGTGCCAGCAGTGACCACACAGATACGCAGTATTTT. It specifies CASSDHTDTQYF.

This clone was observed once. The CDR3 protein is CASNFFSKTGWILRAQYV. CDR3 nucleotide sequence: TGTGCCAGCAACTTCTTCTCCAAGACAGGGTGGATCTTACGAGCGCAGTACGTC. V and J are TRBV28 and TRBJ2-7; 7 bases match TRBD1. V lost 7 bases and J lost 9; bases outside the gene matches: 27. Germline lookup yields CDR1 MDHEN and CDR2 SYDVKM. There are 18 residues in the CDR3.

The rearrangement links TRBV29-1 to TRBJ1-1, with TRBD1 matching 9 bases. V trimming: 6 bases; J trimming: 6 bases; junction bases outside the gene matches: 2. CDR3 size: 11 residues. The germline V gene has CDR1 SQVTM and CDR2 ANQGSEA. CDR3 sequence: CSVTGGPEAFF. The CDR3 nucleotides are TGCAGCGTGACAGGGGGACCTGAAGCTTTCTTT.

This clone has a single count. This chain connects TRBV11-2 to TRBJ1-1; 10 positions match TRBD1. CDR3 size: 17 residues. J was trimmed by 2 bases and V by 5 bases; bases with no gene match: 11. From germline, CDR1 is SGHAT and CDR2 FQNNGV. In DNA form, the CDR3 reads TGTGCCAGCAGCCCGGGGGTTGGGACAGGGGTAAACACTGAAGCTTTCTTT. This codes for CASSPGVGTGVNTEAFF.

As regards this clone: A junction boundary mismatches the germline segment, possibly from a read error. The V gene is TRBV9, the J gene TRBJ2-2; 11 bases are a match to TRBD2. Germline CDR1 reads SGDLS; CDR2 reads YYNGEE. The CDR3 has 13 amino acids. CDR3 loop: CASSGRAWGELFF. CDR3 DNA: TGTGCCAGTAGCGGGAGGGCCTGGGGGGAGCTGTTTTTT.

This sequence joins TRBV4-1 and TRBJ2-5, with 7 bases aligning to TRBD1. CDR1 MGHRA and CDR2 YSYEKL come from the germline V gene. The CDR3 runs 15 residues. Trimming removed 0 bases from V and 4 bases from J; junction bases left unmatched: 5. The DNA for the CDR3 is TGCGCCAGCAGCCAAGAGTTGTCAGGGGGAGAGACCCAGTACTTC. Amino acid sequence: CASSQELSGGETQYF.

This chain connects TRBV28 to TRBJ1-6; D is unclear. CDR1 is MDHEN and CDR2 is SYDVKM in the germline V gene. The CDR3 loop spans 13 amino acids. V gave up 6 bases and J gave up 15 bases, with 18 bases separating them. The CDR3 sequence: CASSPGGLQVLHF. DNA for the CDR3: TGTGCCAGCAGCCCCGGTGGGCTCCAGGTCCTCCACTTT. The variable domain in full, completed from reference TRBV28 and TRBJ1-6, reads DVKVTQSSRYLVKRTGEKVFLECVQDMDHENMFWYRQDPGLGLRLIYFSYDVKMKEKGDIPEGYSVSREKKERFSLILESASTNQTSMYLCASSPGGLQVLHFGNGTRLTVT.

This rearrangement joins TRBV5-1 to TRBJ1-1, with D perhaps TRBD1 (6 bases). CDR3 length equals 14 residues. V gave up 6 bases and J gave up 1 base, with 13 bases separating them. Germline V gives CDR1 SGHRS, CDR2 YFSETQ. The CDR3 region has the DNA TGCGCCAGCACCTCAGGGGAAGGGAACACTGAAGCTTTCTTT. Amino acids: CASTSGEGNTEAFF.